This T cell receptor (beta chain) emerged from a study of cytomegalovirus exposure and HLA in healthy donors. The donors were part of the roughly 120-subject validation cohort, which stood apart from the roughly 670-subject first cohort. Using immunoSEQ multiplex PCR, the repertoire was profiled, and TCRdb retains in-frame clones only, with some absent. The table shows 260,000 or so clones, with approximately 88% occurring only once. Study-level results: It was 164 TCR beta chains that were listed as cytomegalovirus-associated. In vitro confirmation showed a few CMV-associated chains to be CMV antigen specific. Rare TCR sequences predominated, though certain public TCRs were found in many donors.

The CDR3 has 14 residues. The germline V gene encodes CDR1 SNHLY and CDR2 FYNNEI. The V end was cut by 2 bases, the J end by 4 bases, with 11 bases between. With respect to this clone: The antigen remains undetermined.

The chain employs TRBV2 and TRBJ2-5; weak D call: TRBD1 (5 bases). The sequence came from a young woman in good health and CMV-seronegative. Sequenced material: PBMCs. Written as DNA, the CDR3 is TGTGCCAGCAGTGAATTTTCAGGGATAGAGACCCAGTACTTC. Translated: CASSEFSGIETQYF.